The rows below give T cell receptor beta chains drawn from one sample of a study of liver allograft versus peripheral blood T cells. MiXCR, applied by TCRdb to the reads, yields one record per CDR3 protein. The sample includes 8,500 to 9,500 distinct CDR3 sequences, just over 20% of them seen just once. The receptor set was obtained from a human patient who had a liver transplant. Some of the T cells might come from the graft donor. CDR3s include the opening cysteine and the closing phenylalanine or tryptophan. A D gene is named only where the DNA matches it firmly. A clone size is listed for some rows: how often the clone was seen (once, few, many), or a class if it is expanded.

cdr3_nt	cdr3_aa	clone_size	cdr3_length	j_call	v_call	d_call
TGCAGCGTTGAACGGGGACTAGCGGGTGTGAATGAGCAGTTCTTC	CSVERGLAGVNEQFF	medium-sized	15	TRBJ2-1	TRBV29-1	TRBD2
TGTGCCATCAGTGAGTCAAACGGGGGGGCTGAAGAGCAGTACTTC	CAISESNGGAEEQYF	NA	15	TRBJ2-7	TRBV10-3	TRBD2
TGTGCCAGTAGTTCCCCTCTGGGACGGATGAACACTGAAGCTTTCTTT	CASSSPLGRMNTEAFF	medium-sized	16	TRBJ1-1	TRBV19	NA
TGTGCCAGCAGTGAACAGGGAATCACGAACACCGGGGAGCTGTTTTTT	CASSEQGITNTGELFF	medium-sized	16	TRBJ2-2	TRBV28	NA
TGTGCCAGCAAAATAGCGGGGTGGGCAGAGACCCAGTACTTC	CASKIAGWAETQYF	NA	14	TRBJ2-5	TRBV12-3/TRBV12-4	TRBD2
TGTGCCAGCAGGAGTTCGCGGGGGGGCGATGAGCAGTTCTTC	CASRSSRGGDEQFF	medium-sized	14	TRBJ2-1	TRBV6-1	TRBD2
TGCAGTGCTAGAGCTGGGGGACAGTTGAACACTGAAGCTTTCTTT	CSARAGGQLNTEAFF	few	15	TRBJ1-1	TRBV20-1	TRBD1
TGCAGTACCAGAGGCACGAGCGGGGGCACAGATACGCAGTATTTT	CSTRGTSGGTDTQYF	NA	15	TRBJ2-3	TRBV20-1	TRBD2
TGTGCCATCGGAGGGACAGGGAACACCGGGGAGCTGTTTTTT	CAIGGTGNTGELFF	medium-sized	14	TRBJ2-2	TRBV10-3	TRBD1
TGTGCCGTCAGATTGGTGAACACTGAAGCTTTCTTT	CAVRLVNTEAFF	few	12	TRBJ1-1	TRBV7-9	NA
TGCAGCGCCCCCCGAGCGGGAGGGCCCTCGGGCGAGACCCAGTACTTC	CSAPRAGGPSGETQYF	medium-sized	16	TRBJ2-5	TRBV29-1	TRBD2
TGCAGCGTTGTGGTACAGGGCGATCAGCCCCAGCATTTT	CSVVVQGDQPQHF	medium-sized	13	TRBJ1-5	TRBV29-1	NA
TGTGCCTGGAGATTCGGCAAAGAGACCCAGTACTTC	CAWRFGKETQYF	NA	12	TRBJ2-5	TRBV30	NA
TGTGCCAGCAGTCATCAGGGGGTGTATGGCTACACCTTC	CASSHQGVYGYTF	medium-sized	13	TRBJ1-2	TRBV28	TRBD1
TGCGCCAGCAGGGATGACCTACGCTCCTACAATGAGCAGTTCTTC	CASRDDLRSYNEQFF	NA	15	TRBJ2-1	TRBV5-1	NA
TGTGCCAGCAGTTTAAGGCAAGCACCCCTCCACTTT	CASSLRQAPLHF	NA	12	TRBJ1-6	TRBV28	NA
TGTGCCAGCAGTCCAGACCTGAACACTGAAGCTTTCTTT	CASSPDLNTEAFF	many	13	TRBJ1-1	TRBV28	NA
TGTGCCAGCAGCATGACAGCGATGCTAGCCAAAAACATTCAGTACTTC	CASSMTAMLAKNIQYF	few	16	TRBJ2-4	TRBV7-9	NA
TGTGCCAGTAGAGTTCGGGACAGGGAGGACTACACCTTC	CASRVRDREDYTF	medium-sized	13	TRBJ1-2	TRBV19	TRBD1
TGTGCCACCGGTCGGGGGAGCTCCTACAATGAGCAGTTCTTC	CATGRGSSYNEQFF	medium-sized	14	TRBJ2-1	TRBV24-1	NA
TGTGCCACCAGCACAAACAGGGGGCGCCCCGGGGAGCTGTTTTTT	CATSTNRGRPGELFF	medium-sized	15	TRBJ2-2	TRBV15	TRBD1
TGTGCCAGCAGTTCGCACGGGACAGTAAAAGAAGCTTTCTTT	CASSSHGTVKEAFF	many	14	TRBJ1-1	TRBV7-3	TRBD1
TGTGCCAGCAGTTATGTAAGGACAGGGAATGAAAAACTGTTTTTT	CASSYVRTGNEKLFF	few	15	TRBJ1-4	TRBV6-5	TRBD1
TGCAGTGCTAAGTTCATTTCTAACACTGAAGCTTTCTTT	CSAKFISNTEAFF	NA	13	TRBJ1-1	TRBV20-1	NA
TGTGCCAGCAGTGGACAGGGGTTGGACACTGAAGCTTTCTTT	CASSGQGLDTEAFF	NA	14	TRBJ1-1	TRBV12-3/TRBV12-4	TRBD1
TGTGCCAGCAGCTTGGTCCAGGGGGTGAACATTCAGTACTTC	CASSLVQGVNIQYF	NA	14	TRBJ2-4	TRBV5-6	TRBD1
TGTGCCACCAGTGATGGGGCGGTAGGATCCACAGATACGCAGTATTTT	CATSDGAVGSTDTQYF	NA	16	TRBJ2-3	TRBV24-1	NA
TGTGCCAGCAGCTTCGAATGGGGGGGCACTGAAGCTTTCTTT	CASSFEWGGTEAFF	few	14	TRBJ1-1	TRBV7-9	NA
TGCGCCAGCAGCTTCTCGGGGGCGGAGACCCAGTACTTC	CASSFSGAETQYF	NA	13	TRBJ2-5	TRBV5-1	NA
TGTGCCTGGAGTGGACAGGTAACGAGAGAAGCTTTCTTT	CAWSGQVTREAFF	NA	13	TRBJ1-1	TRBV30	NA
TGTGCCAGCAGCCTAGGAAATCATCAGCCCCAGCATTTT	CASSLGNHQPQHF	NA	13	TRBJ1-5	TRBV12-3/TRBV12-4	NA
TGTGCCAGCAGTTTAGCCGACAGGTACCAAGAGACCCAGTACTTC	CASSLADRYQETQYF	many	15	TRBJ2-5	TRBV28	NA
TGTGCCAGCAGCTTAGACCTGAGCTCCTATAATTCACCCCTCCACTTT	CASSLDLSSYNSPLHF	few	16	TRBJ1-6	TRBV7-9	NA
TGTGCCAGTAGTAGGGACAGGGAAACAGCTTTCTTT	CASSRDRETAFF	large	12	TRBJ1-1	TRBV19	TRBD1
TGCAGCGTTGCGGAACACAGAGATCAGCCCCAGCATTTT	CSVAEHRDQPQHF	medium-sized	13	TRBJ1-5	TRBV29-1	NA
TGTGCCACCAGTGACCGGGGACAGGGGAAAGATACGCAGTATTTT	CATSDRGQGKDTQYF	medium-sized	15	TRBJ2-3	TRBV24-1	TRBD1
TGCAGCTTTTTGAAGGGGGGGAGCTCCTACAATGAGCAGTTCTTC	CSFLKGGSSYNEQFF	medium-sized	15	TRBJ2-1	TRBV29-1	NA
TGTGCCAGTGAACTAGCGGGGGGGAGTAATGAGCAGTTCTTC	CASELAGGSNEQFF	NA	14	TRBJ2-1	TRBV25-1	TRBD2
TGTGCCAGCAGAGACAGGGGGACCGTGTACGAGCAGTACTTC	CASRDRGTVYEQYF	many	14	TRBJ2-7	TRBV6-1	TRBD1
TGCAGTGCTATCTCCTCCCTAACCTACAATGAGCAGTTCTTC	CSAISSLTYNEQFF	NA	14	TRBJ2-1	TRBV20-1	NA
TGTGCCACCAGCCCCAGGGTGAGCTCCTACGAGCAGTACTTC	CATSPRVSSYEQYF	few	14	TRBJ2-7	TRBV15	NA
TGTGCCAGCAGCCATGAAGGGGGGACAGGCGATTATGGCTACACCTTC	CASSHEGGTGDYGYTF	medium-sized	16	TRBJ1-2	TRBV5-4	TRBD1
TGTGCCAGCAGCTTACAGGGGGCTTATGGCTACACCTTC	CASSLQGAYGYTF	medium-sized	13	TRBJ1-2	TRBV7-2	TRBD1
TGTGCCAGCAGGATACAGGGTGGGACTGAAGCTTTCTTT	CASRIQGGTEAFF	NA	13	TRBJ1-1	TRBV28	NA
TGCAGCGTGGGGGGGGACAGCGGTGGCTACACCTTC	CSVGGDSGGYTF	medium-sized	12	TRBJ1-2	TRBV29-1	TRBD1
TGCAGTGCTAGGCCCCCCGGGGGGGATGAGCAGTTCTTC	CSARPPGGDEQFF	NA	13	TRBJ2-1	TRBV20-1	TRBD2
TGTGCCAGCAGCCCCGGGACAGAAAAACTGTTTTTT	CASSPGTEKLFF	few	12	TRBJ1-4	TRBV7-9	NA
TGCAGCGTTCAGGGGAGCTATCAGAACACTGAAGCTTTCTTT	CSVQGSYQNTEAFF	medium-sized	14	TRBJ1-1	TRBV29-1	NA
TGTGCCAGTAGTCTTCTGGACAGGGGAGGTGGCTACACCTTC	CASSLLDRGGGYTF	medium-sized	14	TRBJ1-2	TRBV19	TRBD1
TGTGCCAGCTCACTAACAGGGTTTGCTCACACAGATACGCAGTATTTT	CASSLTGFAHTDTQYF	medium-sized	16	TRBJ2-3	TRBV18	NA
TGTGCCAGCAGCTTGAATTTCTTAAACACTGAAGCTTTCTTT	CASSLNFLNTEAFF	medium-sized	14	TRBJ1-1	TRBV5-4	NA
TGTGCCAGCAGTGTGACTAGCGGGGAGGGGACCCAGTACTTC	CASSVTSGEGTQYF	NA	14	TRBJ2-5	TRBV9	TRBD2
TGTGCCACCCGAACCCCCGACAGGGATGAAGCTTTCTTT	CATRTPDRDEAFF	few	13	TRBJ1-1	TRBV6-5	TRBD1
TGTGCCAGCAGTTATAAGGTTAGGGATTCACCCCTCCACTTT	CASSYKVRDSPLHF	NA	14	TRBJ1-6	TRBV6-6	NA
TGTGCCAGCAGCTTGGGACTAGCGGGGATGGAGGAGCAGTTCTTC	CASSLGLAGMEEQFF	NA	15	TRBJ2-1	TRBV5-4	TRBD2
TGCAGCGCACGGAGCTCCTATAATTCACCCCTCCACTTT	CSARSSYNSPLHF	NA	13	TRBJ1-6	TRBV29-1	NA
TGTGCTACACTAGCGGGAAGGGCAGATACGCAGTATTTT	CATLAGRADTQYF	medium-sized	13	TRBJ2-3	TRBV6-1	TRBD2
TGTGCCAGCAGCTTAGGCACAGATACGCAGTATTTT	CASSLGTDTQYF	medium-sized	12	TRBJ2-3	TRBV7-2	NA